This TCR beta chain was sequenced during a study of response to subunit inactivated influenza vaccine. This clonotype was seen at least ten times. Germline CDR1 LGHNA, CDR2 YSLEER. With V trimmed by 2 bases and J by 6 bases, 3 bases remained unmatched. The CDR3 spans 13 residues. TCRdb ran MiXCR on the RT-PCR reads and lists one entry per CDR3 protein. The table shows 180,000 or so distinct CDR3 sequences, with around 12% occurring only once. Separately, the same data were catalogued under a study of T cells expressing NK-cell markers. This second study says: Synthesis of TCR beta cDNA relied on 5'RACE template switching carrying UMIs. In sorted CD3+CD56+NKG2C+, CD3+CD56+NKG2C- and CD3+CD56-NKG2C+ T cells, TCR beta repertoires were obtained. The authors sequenced eight donors, of whom seven were HCMV-seropositive and one was seronegative. Alpha-beta TCR T cells were the sole sorting target in several experiments, owing to an anti-gamma-delta TCR antibody. The CD3+CD56-NKG2C+ fraction of a handful of donors was likewise dominated by these clonotypes.

The rearrangement joins TRBV4-3 to TRBJ1-1; 7 positions agree with TRBD1. This specimen was CD8+ T cells sorted from PBMCs, taken less than 13 days after vaccination. The sequence was obtained from a man aged 50-59 years who received an inactivated influenza vaccine. The CDR3 is CASSQSGTAEAFF. In DNA, the CDR3 is TGCGCCAGCAGCCAATCCGGGACAGCTGAAGCTTTCTTT.